The rows below give T cell receptor beta chains drawn from one sample of a study of T cells in Graves' hyperthyroidism and ophthalmopathy. TCRdb processed the multiplex PCR reads anew with MiXCR; each CDR3 protein has one entry. In the table there are hundreds of thousands of distinct CDR3 sequences, around 15% of which are singletons. The sample consisted of blood. Source of these receptors: a woman younger than 35 with Graves' hyperthyroidism. CDR3s include the opening cysteine and the closing phenylalanine or tryptophan. D genes are given only for firm matches. Rows give clone size only sometimes, using once, few, many, or a class for an expanded clone.

TRBD2,NA,TRBV9,TRBJ2-5,TGTGCCAGCAGCGTGAGCAGCGGGATCCAAGAGACCCAGTACTTC,CASSVSSGIQETQYF
NA,few,TRBV6-1,TRBJ2-5,TGTGCCTCGGCGGAAGACCTTCGCTTACAGACCCAGTACTTC,CASAEDLRLQTQYF
TRBD1,few,TRBV24-1,TRBJ1-2,TGTGCCACCAGTGACCCGCGGGACAGGGGGACGGGAGGCTACACCTTC,CATSDPRDRGTGGYTF
TRBD1,many,TRBV6-1,TRBJ1-1,TGTGCCAGCAGACTCAGGGGGCGCGGGACTGAAGCTTTCTTT,CASRLRGRGTEAFF
NA,NA,TRBV6-1,TRBJ2-5,TGTGCCAGCAGTGAATTTTGGGGGGAGACCCAGTACTTC,CASSEFWGETQYF
NA,NA,TRBV7-3,TRBJ2-1,TGTGCCAGCAGCCCTTTGGGGAGAGCGGATGAGCAGTTCTTC,CASSPLGRADEQFF
TRBD1,NA,TRBV27,TRBJ1-1,TGTGCCAGCAGTTTATTCCAGGGGGCCACTGAAGCTTTCTTT,CASSLFQGATEAFF
NA,NA,TRBV19,TRBJ2-7,TGTGCCAGTAGTGGATTCGGGGACGGGCAGTACTTC,CASSGFGDGQYF
NA,many,TRBV6-5,TRBJ2-1,TGTGCCAGCAGTTACTCTTTACAGATAAGCCATGAGCAGTTCTTC,CASSYSLQISHEQFF
NA,few,TRBV7-9,TRBJ2-6,TGTGCCAGCAGCTTGCCGGCCAACGTCCTGACTTTC,CASSLPANVLTF
NA,many,TRBV20-1,TRBJ2-3,TGCAGTGCTCCCTCCATCACAGATACGCAGTATTTT,CSAPSITDTQYF
NA,NA,TRBV18,TRBJ1-2,TGTGCCAGCTCACCCCAGGAGAGTGTGTACGGCTACACCTTC,CASSPQESVYGYTF
TRBD1,many,TRBV2,TRBJ1-4,TGTGCCAGCAGTGACCGGACAGGAAACCCCAAACTGTTTTTT,CASSDRTGNPKLFF
TRBD1,many,TRBV9,TRBJ2-7,TGTGCCAGCAGCCCGTGGGACAGTCCTGGCGAGCAGTACTTC,CASSPWDSPGEQYF
NA,NA,TRBV10-2,TRBJ2-2,TGCGCCAGCAACCCCCTGGCGGGCGGGGAGCTGTTTTTT,CASNPLAGGELFF
TRBD2,few,TRBV4-2,TRBJ2-1,TGTGCCAGCGAGCCCTCGTCTAGCGGGAGAGATGAGCAGTTCTTC,CASEPSSSGRDEQFF
NA,few,TRBV6-1,TRBJ2-4,TGTGCCAGCAGTGAAGGCCTGGAAAACATTCAGTACTTC,CASSEGLENIQYF
NA,many,TRBV12-3/TRBV12-4,TRBJ2-7,TGTGCCAGCAGCGGGTATATTGCCTACGAGCAGTACTTC,CASSGYIAYEQYF
TRBD2,many,TRBV7-2,TRBJ2-7,TGTGCCAGCAGCTTAAAGGTCACGGGAGGTTCCTACGAGCAGTACTTC,CASSLKVTGGSYEQYF
TRBD2,NA,TRBV11-2,TRBJ2-5,TGTGCCAGCAGCCAAGATCCTCCGGGACTAGCGGAAGGACCAATCGGAGAGACCCAGTACTTC,CASSQDPPGLAEGPIGETQYF
TRBD1,NA,TRBV9,TRBJ1-1,TGTGCCAGCAGCCCCCGTTATGGGACAGGGAACACTGAAGCTTTCTTT,CASSPRYGTGNTEAFF
NA,many,TRBV30,TRBJ1-1,TGTGCCTGGAGCCGCGGCCTGAACACTGAAGCTTTCTTT,CAWSRGLNTEAFF
TRBD2,many,TRBV7-9,TRBJ2-7,TGTGCCAGCAGCTGGGGACTAGCGGGAGTGTTGGACGAGCAGTACTTC,CASSWGLAGVLDEQYF
TRBD2,many,TRBV13,TRBJ2-7,TGTGCCAGCAGCTCAATACTAAGCGGGAGGGCCTACGAGCAGTACTTC,CASSSILSGRAYEQYF
NA,NA,TRBV13,TRBJ2-3,TGTGCCAGCAGCTTACTGCGGGGGCCTAGCACAGATACGCAGTATTTT,CASSLLRGPSTDTQYF
TRBD1,few,TRBV15,TRBJ2-3,TGTGCCACCAGCAGAACAGGGGGCCGTGGCACAGATACGCAGTATTTT,CATSRTGGRGTDTQYF
TRBD1,few,TRBV12-3/TRBV12-4,TRBJ1-2,TGTGCCAGCAGTACGACAGGGGGCAGAGGCTACACCTTC,CASSTTGGRGYTF
TRBD2,NA,TRBV3-1,TRBJ2-5,TGTGCCAGCAGCCATCAATTTACGCGGGAGGAGCTCCAAGAGACCCAGTACTTC,CASSHQFTREELQETQYF
TRBD1,few,TRBV4-3,TRBJ1-3,TGCGCCAGCAGCCAAGGGGGACAGCGAGCAAGAAACACCATATATTTT,CASSQGGQRARNTIYF
TRBD1,NA,TRBV19,TRBJ2-7,TGTGCCAGCTCGGACAGGGACGACGAGCAGTACTTC,CASSDRDDEQYF
TRBD2,few,TRBV5-8,TRBJ2-1,TGTGCCAGCACCCCACATAAAGGCGGGAGATTGAGGAATGAGCAGTTCTTC,CASTPHKGGRLRNEQFF
TRBD2,many,TRBV28,TRBJ2-7,TGTGCCAGCAGTTCATGGTCTAGCGGGAGTCCCCACGAGCAGTACTTC,CASSSWSSGSPHEQYF
NA,many,TRBV27,TRBJ2-3,TGTGCCAGCAGTTTCTGGGGGCTAGGTACAGATACGCAGTATTTT,CASSFWGLGTDTQYF
NA,NA,TRBV16,TRBJ1-5,TGTGCCAGCAGCCAAAACAAGGTATACGGGGGCAATCAGCCCCAGCATTTT,CASSQNKVYGGNQPQHF
NA,NA,TRBV18,TRBJ2-5,TGTGCCAGCTCACCAACTCCGACAGGTCAAGAGACCCAGTACTTC,CASSPTPTGQETQYF
NA,NA,TRBV2,TRBJ1-3,TGTGCCAGCAGGGCTACAGGATCGTCTGGAAACACCATATATTTT,CASRATGSSGNTIYF